This TCR beta chain was captured in a study of blood T cell repertoires in COVID-19. V lost 0 bases, J lost 0 bases, and 0 bases stayed unmatched. Per germline, CDR1 SGDLS and CDR2 YYNGEE. The CDR3 has 15 amino acids. This clone has only one observation. The table came from immunoSEQ multiplex PCR; TCRdb's copy has only in-frame clones and leaves some out. The table lists 130,000 to 150,000 clones, approximately 90% of them singletons. The chain couples TRBV9 to TRBJ1-2; 9 bases line up with TRBD1. Sample: peripheral blood. This clonotype originated in a man aged 18 to 29 with COVID-19, enrolled during active disease. For the CDR3, the DNA is TGTGCCAGCAGCGTAGGGACAGGGGCTAACTATGGCTACACCTTC. It is translated as CASSVGTGANYGYTF. The full variable domain, in which reference TRBV9 and TRBJ1-2 provide the parts outside the CDR3, is DSGVTQTPKHLITATGQRVTLRCSPRSGDLSVYWYQQSLDQGLQFLIQYYNGEERAKGNILERFSAQQFPDLHSELNLSSLELGDSALYFCASSVGTGANYGYTFGSGTRLTVV.